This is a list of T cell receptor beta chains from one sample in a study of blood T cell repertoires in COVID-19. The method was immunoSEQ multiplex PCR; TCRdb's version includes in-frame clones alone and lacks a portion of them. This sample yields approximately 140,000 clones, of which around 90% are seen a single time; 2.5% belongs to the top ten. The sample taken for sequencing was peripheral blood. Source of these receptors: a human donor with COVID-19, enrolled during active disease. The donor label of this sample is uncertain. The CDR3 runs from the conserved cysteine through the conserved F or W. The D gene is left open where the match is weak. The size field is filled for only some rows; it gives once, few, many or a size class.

CDR3 DNA: TGTGCCAGCAGGGGGACAGGCTACTACGAGCAGTACTTC
CDR3 protein: CASRGTGYYEQYF
clone size: -
V gene: TRBV2
J gene: TRBJ2-7
D gene: TRBD1

CDR3 DNA: TGTGCCAGCAGTTACCACGAGGACAGGGATTCCGACGAGCAGTACTTC
CDR3 protein: CASSYHEDRDSDEQYF
clone size: -
V gene: TRBV6-5
J gene: TRBJ2-7
D gene: TRBD1

CDR3 DNA: TGTGCCAGCAGCCTCCCCGGGGTAGGGGGAAACTATGGCTACACCTTC
CDR3 protein: CASSLPGVGGNYGYTF
clone size: -
V gene: TRBV5-6
J gene: TRBJ1-2
D gene: -

CDR3 DNA: TGTGCCAGCAGTTTCGAGGACTATGGCTACACCTTC
CDR3 protein: CASSFEDYGYTF
clone size: -
V gene: TRBV28
J gene: TRBJ1-2
D gene: -

CDR3 DNA: TGTGCCAGCAGCTTGGGGATAGGGGCAGGGGCGGCTTTCTTT
CDR3 protein: CASSLGIGAGAAFF
clone size: -
V gene: TRBV5-6
J gene: TRBJ1-1
D gene: -

CDR3 DNA: TGTGCCAGCAGTTTCACGACAGGGCATGAAAAACTGTTTTTT
CDR3 protein: CASSFTTGHEKLFF
clone size: -
V gene: TRBV6-5
J gene: TRBJ1-4
D gene: TRBD1

CDR3 DNA: TGTGCCAGCTCACCACCAGGTACAGGGGCCCACTCCTACGAGCAGTACTTC
CDR3 protein: CASSPPGTGAHSYEQYF
clone size: -
V gene: TRBV18
J gene: TRBJ2-7
D gene: TRBD1

CDR3 DNA: TGCGCCAGCAGGGGACAGGCTAATTCACCCCTCCACTTT
CDR3 protein: CASRGQANSPLHF
clone size: -
V gene: TRBV10-2
J gene: TRBJ1-6
D gene: TRBD1

CDR3 DNA: TGCGCCAGCAGCTTGGCCGAGGCAGATACGCAGTATTTT
CDR3 protein: CASSLAEADTQYF
clone size: -
V gene: TRBV5-1
J gene: TRBJ2-3
D gene: -

CDR3 DNA: TGCAGCGTTCGGGTTGGGGCCAACGTCCTGACTTTC
CDR3 protein: CSVRVGANVLTF
clone size: few
V gene: TRBV29-1
J gene: TRBJ2-6
D gene: -

CDR3 DNA: TGTGCCACACAGGCGGGAACCTTATATGGCTACACCTTC
CDR3 protein: CATQAGTLYGYTF
clone size: -
V gene: TRBV24-1
J gene: TRBJ1-2
D gene: -

CDR3 DNA: TGCGCCAGCAGGGGGGGACAGGGGGCCTACGAGCAGTACTTC
CDR3 protein: CASRGGQGAYEQYF
clone size: -
V gene: TRBV10-2
J gene: TRBJ2-7
D gene: TRBD1

CDR3 DNA: TGTGCCTGGAGTCCCGTAGCGACAGGGGGGTTTCCCCAGCATTTT
CDR3 protein: CAWSPVATGGFPQHF
clone size: -
V gene: TRBV30
J gene: TRBJ1-5
D gene: TRBD1

CDR3 DNA: TGTGCCAGCAGCATAAGGACTAGCGGTGAGCAGTTCTTC
CDR3 protein: CASSIRTSGEQFF
clone size: -
V gene: TRBV7-3
J gene: TRBJ2-1
D gene: TRBD2

CDR3 DNA: TGTGCCAGCAGCCAAGCTCTAACTAGCGGGGACAATGAGCAGTTCTTC
CDR3 protein: CASSQALTSGDNEQFF
clone size: -
V gene: TRBV4-2
J gene: TRBJ2-1
D gene: TRBD2

CDR3 DNA: TGTGCCAGCAGCGCGGGACAGCCTAGCACAGATACGCAGTATTTT
CDR3 protein: CASSAGQPSTDTQYF
clone size: -
V gene: TRBV9
J gene: TRBJ2-3
D gene: TRBD1

CDR3 DNA: TGCGCCAGCAGCCTCGGGACAGGGAATTACGAGCAGTACTTC
CDR3 protein: CASSLGTGNYEQYF
clone size: once
V gene: TRBV5-1
J gene: TRBJ2-7
D gene: TRBD1

CDR3 DNA: TGTGCCAGCACCCCGGGGGGGGGTTCTAATGAAAAACTGTTTTTT
CDR3 protein: CASTPGGGSNEKLFF
clone size: -
V gene: TRBV9
J gene: TRBJ1-4
D gene: -

CDR3 DNA: TGTGCCAGCAGCGCTGGCGGGAGCTGGGGCACAGATACGCAGTATTTT
CDR3 protein: CASSAGGSWGTDTQYF
clone size: -
V gene: TRBV9
J gene: TRBJ2-3
D gene: TRBD2

CDR3 DNA: TGTGCCAGCAGCCGGCAGGTGGGCGGGGGAAGGGAGACCCAGTACTTC
CDR3 protein: CASSRQVGGGRETQYF
clone size: -
V gene: TRBV5-4
J gene: TRBJ2-5
D gene: TRBD2

CDR3 DNA: TGTGCCAGTCTGGAGGGGACCGGGTACGGAAATCAGCCCCAGCATTTT
CDR3 protein: CASLEGTGYGNQPQHF
clone size: -
V gene: TRBV19
J gene: TRBJ1-5
D gene: -

CDR3 DNA: TGTGCCAGCAGTACCCGGGACAGGGATAGCTACACCTTC
CDR3 protein: CASSTRDRDSYTF
clone size: -
V gene: TRBV6-5
J gene: TRBJ1-2
D gene: TRBD1

CDR3 DNA: TGTGCCAGTAGTATCTACTGGCGGGGCGGCCTTCGGGAGACCCAGTACTTC
CDR3 protein: CASSIYWRGGLRETQYF
clone size: -
V gene: TRBV19
J gene: TRBJ2-5
D gene: -

CDR3 DNA: TGTGCCAGCAGGGACAGGGGTCCTGGTTCCGAAAGCTCCTACAATGAGCAGTTCTTC
CDR3 protein: CASRDRGPGSESSYNEQFF
clone size: few
V gene: TRBV11-2
J gene: TRBJ2-1
D gene: TRBD1

CDR3 DNA: TGCGCCAGCAGCGAAACAGGGGCGGTCACTGAAGCTTTCTTT
CDR3 protein: CASSETGAVTEAFF
clone size: -
V gene: TRBV10-1
J gene: TRBJ1-1
D gene: TRBD1

CDR3 DNA: TGCGCCAGCAGCCCGGACGGGGTTAACTATGGCTACACCTTC
CDR3 protein: CASSPDGVNYGYTF
clone size: few
V gene: TRBV5-1
J gene: TRBJ1-2
D gene: -

CDR3 DNA: TGTGCCAGCAGCCTGGACAGGGGAGGGGCTTTCTTT
CDR3 protein: CASSLDRGGAFF
clone size: -
V gene: TRBV13
J gene: TRBJ1-1
D gene: TRBD1

CDR3 DNA: TGTGCCACCAGCAGAGAACGGGGGGTCTCCTACGAGCAGTACTTC
CDR3 protein: CATSRERGVSYEQYF
clone size: -
V gene: TRBV15
J gene: TRBJ2-7
D gene: TRBD2

CDR3 DNA: TGTGCCAGCAGCTTATTTCGCGGAGAGCAGTTCTTC
CDR3 protein: CASSLFRGEQFF
clone size: -
V gene: TRBV7-2
J gene: TRBJ2-1
D gene: -

CDR3 DNA: TGCGCCAGCAGCCAATTCGCGGGGTCTGGAAACACCATATATTTT
CDR3 protein: CASSQFAGSGNTIYF
clone size: -
V gene: TRBV4-1
J gene: TRBJ1-3
D gene: -

CDR3 DNA: TGTGCCAGCACGCACAGGGAGAACGTCGGGGAGCTGTTTTTT
CDR3 protein: CASTHRENVGELFF
clone size: -
V gene: TRBV6-5
J gene: TRBJ2-2
D gene: -

CDR3 DNA: TGTGCCAGCAGCTATGAACAGGGGCACTATGGCTACACCTTC
CDR3 protein: CASSYEQGHYGYTF
clone size: -
V gene: TRBV6-5
J gene: TRBJ1-2
D gene: TRBD1

CDR3 DNA: TGTGCCAGCAGCTTACGGACAGTTAACACCGGGGAGCTGTTTTTT
CDR3 protein: CASSLRTVNTGELFF
clone size: -
V gene: TRBV13
J gene: TRBJ2-2
D gene: -

CDR3 DNA: TGCGCCAGCAGCCAAAACCTAGCGGAAACTTCCTACGAGCAGTACTTC
CDR3 protein: CASSQNLAETSYEQYF
clone size: once
V gene: TRBV4-1
J gene: TRBJ2-7
D gene: TRBD2

CDR3 DNA: TGTGCCAGCTCTACCACAGGAAGCACAGATACGCAGTATTTT
CDR3 protein: CASSTTGSTDTQYF
clone size: -
V gene: TRBV7-3
J gene: TRBJ2-3
D gene: -

CDR3 DNA: TGTGCCAGCAGCCCGACAGGTTCTAACTATGGCTACACCTTC
CDR3 protein: CASSPTGSNYGYTF
clone size: -
V gene: TRBV3-1/TRBV3-2
J gene: TRBJ1-2
D gene: -

CDR3 DNA: TGTGCCAGCAGCTTATTCACAACTGAAGCTTTCTTT
CDR3 protein: CASSLFTTEAFF
clone size: -
V gene: TRBV11-2
J gene: TRBJ1-1
D gene: -

CDR3 DNA: TGTGCCAGCAGCTCCCTTTTCCACGAGCAGTACTTC
CDR3 protein: CASSSLFHEQYF
clone size: -
V gene: TRBV11-2
J gene: TRBJ2-7
D gene: -

CDR3 DNA: TGTGCCATCAGTGAGTCGGAGGGGTATTCACCCCTCCACTTT
CDR3 protein: CAISESEGYSPLHF
clone size: once
V gene: TRBV10-3
J gene: TRBJ1-6
D gene: -

CDR3 DNA: TGTGCCAGCAGTTCAAGACGGGGCAATCAGCCCCAGCATTTT
CDR3 protein: CASSSRRGNQPQHF
clone size: -
V gene: TRBV6-5
J gene: TRBJ1-5
D gene: -

CDR3 DNA: TGCGCCAGCACCCTAGCGGAGGGTCTCGGCTACACCTTC
CDR3 protein: CASTLAEGLGYTF
clone size: -
V gene: TRBV5-1
J gene: TRBJ1-2
D gene: -

CDR3 DNA: TGCAGCGTTGCCGTTCAGTTCAACACTGAAGCTTTCTTT
CDR3 protein: CSVAVQFNTEAFF
clone size: -
V gene: TRBV29-1
J gene: TRBJ1-1
D gene: -

CDR3 DNA: TGTGCCAGCAGCCTACGCCCATCGGGGAACACCGGGGAGCTGTTTTTT
CDR3 protein: CASSLRPSGNTGELFF
clone size: -
V gene: TRBV7-3
J gene: TRBJ2-2
D gene: -

CDR3 DNA: TGTGCCAGCAGTAGCAGTAGCACAGATACGCAGTATTTT
CDR3 protein: CASSSSSTDTQYF
clone size: -
V gene: TRBV9
J gene: TRBJ2-3
D gene: -

CDR3 DNA: TGTGCCAGCAGGTACAGGGAAGGCAATTCACCCCTCCACTTT
CDR3 protein: CASRYREGNSPLHF
clone size: -
V gene: TRBV5-6
J gene: TRBJ1-6
D gene: -

CDR3 DNA: TGTGCCAGCACCGACCCAGGGGCCCGCACAGATACGCAGTATTTT
CDR3 protein: CASTDPGARTDTQYF
clone size: -
V gene: TRBV28
J gene: TRBJ2-3
D gene: -

CDR3 DNA: TGTGCCAGCAGCTCCACCGCAGGCCAGAGGCCCCAGCATTTT
CDR3 protein: CASSSTAGQRPQHF
clone size: -
V gene: TRBV6-5
J gene: TRBJ1-5
D gene: -

CDR3 DNA: TGCGCCAGCAGCGAATGGCGGGGGGGAATAGCCAAAAACATTCAGTACTTC
CDR3 protein: CASSEWRGGIAKNIQYF
clone size: -
V gene: TRBV4-1
J gene: TRBJ2-4
D gene: TRBD2

CDR3 DNA: TGTGCCAGCAGTGGGGGCCGGCTGACAACTGAAGCTTTCTTT
CDR3 protein: CASSGGRLTTEAFF
clone size: -
V gene: TRBV28
J gene: TRBJ1-1
D gene: -

CDR3 DNA: TGCGCCAGCAGCTTGGGGGAGCGGGGGTCACCCCTCCACTTT
CDR3 protein: CASSLGERGSPLHF
clone size: -
V gene: TRBV5-1
J gene: TRBJ1-6
D gene: -

CDR3 DNA: TGTGCCAGCAGCTACCCGATGACAGGGTCTGGCTACACCTTC
CDR3 protein: CASSYPMTGSGYTF
clone size: -
V gene: TRBV13
J gene: TRBJ1-2
D gene: TRBD1

CDR3 DNA: TGTGCCAGTAGTATCCGACAGGAAAAACTGTTTTTT
CDR3 protein: CASSIRQEKLFF
clone size: -
V gene: TRBV19
J gene: TRBJ1-4
D gene: -

CDR3 DNA: TGTGCCAGCAGTACGGGACAGGGGTTTGGAAATTCACCCCTCCACTTT
CDR3 protein: CASSTGQGFGNSPLHF
clone size: -
V gene: TRBV27
J gene: TRBJ1-6
D gene: TRBD1

CDR3 DNA: TGTGCCAGCAGCCAAGAACTAGCTGGTGAGCAGTTCTTC
CDR3 protein: CASSQELAGEQFF
clone size: -
V gene: TRBV14
J gene: TRBJ2-1
D gene: -

CDR3 DNA: TGTGCCAGCAGCCCCCTAGGGGGGGAAAGCACAGATACGCAGTATTTT
CDR3 protein: CASSPLGGESTDTQYF
clone size: -
V gene: TRBV11-3
J gene: TRBJ2-3
D gene: -

CDR3 DNA: TGTGCCAGCAGCGGGGCCAGTTCCCAGGGACCCCTCCACTTT
CDR3 protein: CASSGASSQGPLHF
clone size: -
V gene: TRBV7-9
J gene: TRBJ1-6
D gene: -

CDR3 DNA: TGTGCCAGCTCACCAGGGGCAGGGGCGCACTATGGCTACACCTTC
CDR3 protein: CASSPGAGAHYGYTF
clone size: few
V gene: TRBV18
J gene: TRBJ1-2
D gene: -

CDR3 DNA: TGCGCCAGCAGCGCAGGGGAAGGGGGCTACACCTTC
CDR3 protein: CASSAGEGGYTF
clone size: -
V gene: TRBV5-1
J gene: TRBJ1-2
D gene: -

CDR3 DNA: TGTGCCAGCAGTGAATACAACGAGCAGTACTTC
CDR3 protein: CASSEYNEQYF
clone size: many
V gene: TRBV2
J gene: TRBJ2-7
D gene: -

CDR3 DNA: TGTGCCAGCGGTCCGGGGCAGGGGAACATTCAGTACTTC
CDR3 protein: CASGPGQGNIQYF
clone size: -
V gene: TRBV6-6
J gene: TRBJ2-4
D gene: -